The 9 T cell receptor beta chains below were found in one sample sequenced in a study of type 1 and type 2 diabetes patients. The PCR template was genomic DNA. Amplification of the beta chain CDR3 used 30 forward and 13 reverse multiplex primers. TCRdb analysed the multiplex PCR reads with MiXCR anew, one entry per CDR3 protein. In the table there are some 250,000 distinct CDR3 sequences, more than 45% of which are singletons. The sequenced sample was peripheral blood mononuclear cells (PBMCs). These receptors were collected from a young man with type 2 diabetes.

This clonotype rates as medium-sized. The chain has TRBV5-1 and TRBJ2-2; 8 nucleotides agree with TRBD1. In germline, CDR1 is SGHRS, CDR2 YFSETQ. V was clipped by 0 bases and J by 3 bases; unmatched bases: 7. The length of the CDR3 is 17 residues. Here the CDR3 DNA reads TGCGCCAGCAGCTTGGCCTTGGGACAGGTGGACACCGGGGAGCTGTTTTTT. The encoded protein is CASSLALGQVDTGELFF.

This clonotype was counted a few times. The CDR3 DNA reads as TGTGCCACCAGTAGGTCCTCCAACACTGAAGCTTTCTTT. Translating gives CATSRSSNTEAFF. The chain employs TRBV24-1 and TRBJ1-1; D unresolved. CDR1 and CDR2 from the germline V gene are KGHDR and SFDVKD. CDR3 size: 13 residues. V was clipped by 6 bases and J by 2 bases, with 9 bases between them.

The J gene is TRBJ2-5, the V gene TRBV5-1; 12 bases are a match to TRBD1. V lost 6 bases to trimming and J lost 5 bases; unmatched junction nucleotides: 5. The CDR3 totals 14 residues. Per germline, CDR1 SGHRS and CDR2 YFSETQ. The CDR3: CASTGTGGMETQYF. CDR3 DNA sequence: TGCGCCAGCACCGGGACAGGGGGCATGGAGACCCAGTACTTC.

J is TRBJ1-4 and V is TRBV7-6, with 7 bases fitting TRBD1. The CDR3 runs 15 residues. J lost 6 bases, V lost 1 base, and 5 bases had no gene match. The germline V gene has CDR1 SGHVS and CDR2 FNYEAQ. CDR3 nucleotides: TGTGCCAGCAGCTTAGGGGACAGCAAGTATGAAAAACTGTTTTTT. This translates into CASSLGDSKYEKLFF.

The chain carries TRBV19 and TRBJ1-1, with D uncertain. CDR1 and CDR2 from the germline V gene are LNHDA and SQIVND (reference sequence). The CDR3 sequence is 13 residues long. V lost 0 bases and J lost 3, with 5 bases in between. The CDR3 DNA is TGTGCCAGTAGTATAGAGGGGTACACTGAAGCTTTCTTT. Translation: CASSIEGYTEAFF. The full variable domain, with the rest looked up from reference TRBV19 and TRBJ1-1, is DGGITQSPKYLFRKEGQNVTLSCEQNLNHDAMYWYRQDPGQGLRLIYYSQIVNDFQKGDIAEGYSVSREKKESFPLTVTSAQKNPTAFYLCASSIEGYTEAFFGQGTRLTVV.

The chain couples TRBV20-1 to TRBJ2-1; maybe TRBD2 (6 bases). The ends were cut back, 0 bases at V and 5 bases at J, with 14 bases in the middle. CDR3 length: 15 residues. Germline lookup yields CDR1 DFQATT and CDR2 SNEGSKA (reference sequence). CDR3 nucleotides: TGCAGTGCTAGAGATACTAGCCGGGGAGACAATGAGCAGTTCTTC. It translates to CSARDTSRGDNEQFF.

This clonotype was seen more than once but under ten times. The rearrangement links TRBV27 to TRBJ2-2; D ambiguous. The V gene's germline CDR1 is MNHEY and CDR2 SMNVEV (reference sequence). Trimming left V 8 bases short and J 6 bases short, with 7 bases between. This CDR3 is 11 amino acids long. CDR3 loop: CASRRSGELFF. CDR3 nucleotide sequence: TGTGCCAGCCGGCGCTCCGGGGAGCTGTTTTTT.

Worth noting for this clonotype: A read error may account for a junction end that differs from germline. The chain joins TRBV15 to TRBJ1-4, with D unclear. The germline V gene encodes CDR1 LNHNV and CDR2 YYDKDF (reference sequence). The CDR3 contains 15 residues. CDR3 region: CTTSRGLGTNEKLFF. The CDR3 bases are TGTACCACCAGCAGAGGACTTGGAACTAATGAAAAACTGTTTTTT.

In DNA, the CDR3 is TGTGCCAGCAGCCAAGACAACCCCTCAGGGGAATACTATGGCTACACCTTC. Its translation: CASSQDNPSGEYYGYTF. The rearrangement links TRBV3-2 to TRBJ1-2; the table's D gene call, TRBD1, was not cross checked with the DNA. TRBV3-2 is a pseudogene segment. This CDR3 region has 17 residues.